A selection of T cell receptor beta chains follows, all from one sample in a study of cytomegalovirus exposure and HLA in healthy donors. Measured with immunoSEQ multiplex PCR; TCRdb has only the in-frame clones, and not every one. The repertoire consists of around 170,000 clones, with approximately 84% occurring once and the leading ten covering about 7.7%. Sequencing was performed on PBMCs. The receptors were sampled from a woman between 40 and 50 years old in good health and CMV-seropositive. Both conserved end residues are part of each CDR3. The D gene is left open where the match is weak. Rows give clone size only sometimes, using once, few, many, or a class for an expanded clone.

>TRBJ2-1|TRBD1|.|TRBV5-5
TGTGCCAGCAGTTGGGGACAGGGTTTATTTGAGCAGTTCTTC
CASSWGQGLFEQFF
>TRBJ2-7|TRBD2|.|TRBV6-1
TGTGCCAGCAGCGAACAGGCGGGGGGGGCAGGCCAGCAACCCACCTACGAGCAGTACTTC
CASSEQAGGAGQQPTYEQYF
>TRBJ1-4|TRBD1|few|TRBV11-2
TGTGCCAGCAGCTTAGGATCGGGACAGGGGGCCGAAAAACTGTTTTTT
CASSLGSGQGAEKLFF
>TRBJ2-7|.|.|TRBV21-1
TGTGCCAGCAGCGGAGGGTGTGGCTACGAGCAGTACTTC
CASSGGCGYEQYF
>TRBJ2-7|.|.|TRBV5-1
TGCGCCAGCAGCCCCGGGACATTGAGCTCCTACGAGCAGTACTTC
CASSPGTLSSYEQYF
>TRBJ1-1|TRBD1|.|TRBV6-1
TGTGCCAGCACCGAGACAGGGCGCGCTGAAGCTTTCTTT
CASTETGRAEAFF
>TRBJ1-6|TRBD1|.|TRBV19
TGTGCCAGTAGTACCACAGGGGGAAATTCACCCCTCCACTTT
CASSTTGGNSPLHF
>TRBJ2-7|TRBD1|once|TRBV30
TGTGCCTGGAGTTGGGACAGGGGGCTGAGCTCCTACGAGCAGTACTTC
CAWSWDRGLSSYEQYF
>TRBJ1-1|.|.|TRBV30
TGTGCCTGGGACAGCCTAAACACTGAAGCTTTCTTT
CAWDSLNTEAFF
>TRBJ2-7|TRBD1|.|TRBV29-1
TGCAGCGTGAACGGACAGGGCGGTAGCTCCTACGAGCAGTACTTC
CSVNGQGGSSYEQYF
>TRBJ1-1|TRBD1|.|TRBV7-3
TGTGCCAGCAGCCGAACAGGGGTTACTGAAGCTTTCTTT
CASSRTGVTEAFF